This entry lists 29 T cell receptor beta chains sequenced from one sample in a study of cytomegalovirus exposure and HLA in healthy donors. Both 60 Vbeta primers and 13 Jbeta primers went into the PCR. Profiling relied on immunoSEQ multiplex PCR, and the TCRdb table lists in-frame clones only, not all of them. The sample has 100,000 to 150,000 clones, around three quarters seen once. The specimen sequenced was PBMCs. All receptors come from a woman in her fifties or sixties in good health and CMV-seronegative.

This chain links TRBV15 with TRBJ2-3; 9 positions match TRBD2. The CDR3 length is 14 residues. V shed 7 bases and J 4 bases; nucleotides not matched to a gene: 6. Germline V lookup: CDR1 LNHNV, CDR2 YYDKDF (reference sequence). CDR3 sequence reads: CATTAWTSADTQYF. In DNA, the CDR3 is TGTGCCACCACTGCCTGGACTAGCGCAGATACGCAGTATTTT.

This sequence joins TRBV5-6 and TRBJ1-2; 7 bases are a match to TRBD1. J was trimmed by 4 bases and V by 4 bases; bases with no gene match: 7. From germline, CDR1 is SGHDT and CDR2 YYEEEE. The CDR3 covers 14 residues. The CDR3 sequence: CASSPVGDSYGYTF. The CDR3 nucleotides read TGTGCCAGCAGCCCCGTCGGGGACAGCTATGGCTACACCTTC.

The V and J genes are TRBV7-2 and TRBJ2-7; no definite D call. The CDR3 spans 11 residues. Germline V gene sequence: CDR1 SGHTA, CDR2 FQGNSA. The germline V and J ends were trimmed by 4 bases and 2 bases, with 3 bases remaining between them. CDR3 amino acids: CASSSTYEQYF. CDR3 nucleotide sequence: TGTGCCAGCAGCTCTACCTACGAGCAGTACTTC.

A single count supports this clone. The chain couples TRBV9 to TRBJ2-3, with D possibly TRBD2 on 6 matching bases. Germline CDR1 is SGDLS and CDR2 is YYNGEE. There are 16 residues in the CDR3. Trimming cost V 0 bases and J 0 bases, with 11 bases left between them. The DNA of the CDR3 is TGTGCCAGCAGCGTAGCGTGGAGGGGAAGCACAGATACGCAGTATTTT. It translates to CASSVAWRGSTDTQYF.

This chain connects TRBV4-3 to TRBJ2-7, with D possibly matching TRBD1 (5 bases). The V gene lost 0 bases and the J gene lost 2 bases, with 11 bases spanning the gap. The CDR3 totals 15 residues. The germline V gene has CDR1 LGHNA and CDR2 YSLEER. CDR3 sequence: CASSQDRGVAYEQYF. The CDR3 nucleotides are TGCGCCAGCAGCCAAGATAGGGGCGTCGCCTACGAGCAGTACTTC.

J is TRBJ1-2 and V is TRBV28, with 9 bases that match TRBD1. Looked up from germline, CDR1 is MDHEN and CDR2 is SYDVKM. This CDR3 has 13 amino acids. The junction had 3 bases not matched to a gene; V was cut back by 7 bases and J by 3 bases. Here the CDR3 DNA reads TGTGCCAGCACCTGGGACAGGGACTATGGCTACACCTTC. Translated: CASTWDRDYGYTF.

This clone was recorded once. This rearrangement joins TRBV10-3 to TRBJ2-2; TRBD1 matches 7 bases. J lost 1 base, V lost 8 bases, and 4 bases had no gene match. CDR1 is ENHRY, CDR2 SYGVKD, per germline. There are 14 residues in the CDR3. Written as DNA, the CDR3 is TGTGCCATCCATGACAGGGTGAACACCGGGGAGCTGTTTTTT. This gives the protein CAIHDRVNTGELFF.

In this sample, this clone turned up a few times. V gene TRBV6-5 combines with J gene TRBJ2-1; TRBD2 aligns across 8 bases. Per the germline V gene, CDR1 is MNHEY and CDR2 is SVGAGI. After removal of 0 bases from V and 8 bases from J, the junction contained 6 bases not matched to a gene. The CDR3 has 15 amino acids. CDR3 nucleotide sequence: TGTGCCAGCAGTTACTCGAGCGGGAGTACGGATGAGCAGTTCTTC. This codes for CASSYSSGSTDEQFF.

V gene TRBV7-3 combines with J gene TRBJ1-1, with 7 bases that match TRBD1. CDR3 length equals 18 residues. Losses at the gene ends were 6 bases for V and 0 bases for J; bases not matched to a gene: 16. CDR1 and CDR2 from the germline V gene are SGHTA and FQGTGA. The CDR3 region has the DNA TGTGCCAGCAGTTCCAGCAAAAGGGGGCCGGGGATGAACACTGAAGCTTTCTTT. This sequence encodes CASSSSKRGPGMNTEAFF.

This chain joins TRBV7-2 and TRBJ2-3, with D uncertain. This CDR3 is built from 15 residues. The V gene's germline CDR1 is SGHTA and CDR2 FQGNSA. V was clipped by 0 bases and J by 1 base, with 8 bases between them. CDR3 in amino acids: CASSLAGAGTDTQYF. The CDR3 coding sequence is TGTGCCAGCAGCTTAGCCGGAGCAGGCACAGATACGCAGTATTTT. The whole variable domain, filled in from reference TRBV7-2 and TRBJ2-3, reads GAGVSQSPSNKVTEKGKDVELRCDPISGHTALYWYRQSLGQGLEFLIYFQGNSAPDKSGLPSDRFSAERTGGSVSTLTIQRTQQEDSAVYLCASSLAGAGTDTQYFGPGTRLTVL.

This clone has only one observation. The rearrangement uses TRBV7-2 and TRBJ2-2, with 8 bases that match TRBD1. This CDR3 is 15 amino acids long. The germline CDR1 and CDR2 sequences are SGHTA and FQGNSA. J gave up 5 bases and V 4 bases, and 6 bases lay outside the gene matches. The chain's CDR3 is CASSWKTGGTGELFF. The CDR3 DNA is TGTGCCAGCAGCTGGAAAACAGGGGGGACCGGGGAGCTGTTTTTT.

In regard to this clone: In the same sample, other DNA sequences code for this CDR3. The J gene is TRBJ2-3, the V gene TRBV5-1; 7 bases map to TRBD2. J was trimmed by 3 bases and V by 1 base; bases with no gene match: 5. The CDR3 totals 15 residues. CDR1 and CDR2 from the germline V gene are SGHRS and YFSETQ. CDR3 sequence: CASSLSGGRTDTQYF. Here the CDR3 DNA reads TGCGCCAGCAGCTTGAGTGGCGGGAGAACAGATACGCAGTATTTT.

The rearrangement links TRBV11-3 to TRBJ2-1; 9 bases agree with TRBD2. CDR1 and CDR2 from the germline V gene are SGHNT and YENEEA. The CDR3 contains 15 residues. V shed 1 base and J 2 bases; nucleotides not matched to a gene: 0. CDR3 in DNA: TGTGCCAGCAGCTTAGGACTAGCGGCCTACAATGAGCAGTTCTTC. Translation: CASSLGLAAYNEQFF.

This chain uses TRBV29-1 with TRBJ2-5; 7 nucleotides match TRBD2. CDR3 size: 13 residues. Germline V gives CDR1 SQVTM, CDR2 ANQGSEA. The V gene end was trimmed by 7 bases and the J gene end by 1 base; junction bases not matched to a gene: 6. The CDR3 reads CSGGGSSQETQYF. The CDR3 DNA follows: TGCAGCGGGGGGGGGAGCAGCCAAGAGACCCAGTACTTC.

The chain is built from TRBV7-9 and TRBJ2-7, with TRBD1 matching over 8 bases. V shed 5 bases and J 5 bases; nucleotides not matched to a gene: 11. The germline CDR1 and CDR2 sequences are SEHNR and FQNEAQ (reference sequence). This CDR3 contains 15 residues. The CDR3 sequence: CASSPFIRQGNEQYF. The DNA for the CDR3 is TGTGCCAGCAGCCCCTTTATAAGACAGGGGAACGAGCAGTACTTC. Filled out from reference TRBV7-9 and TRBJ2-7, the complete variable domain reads DTGVSQNPRHKITKRGQNVTFRCDPISEHNRLYWYRQTLGQGPEFLTYFQNEAQLEKSRLLSDRFSAERPKGSFSTLEIQRTEQGDSAMYLCASSPFIRQGNEQYFGPGTRLTVT.

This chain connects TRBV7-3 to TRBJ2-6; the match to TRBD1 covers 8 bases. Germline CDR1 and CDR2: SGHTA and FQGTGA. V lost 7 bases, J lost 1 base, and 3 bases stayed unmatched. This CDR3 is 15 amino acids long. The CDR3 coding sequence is TGTGCCAGCATGCGACAGGGGTCTGGGGCCAACGTCCTGACTTTC. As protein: CASMRQGSGANVLTF.

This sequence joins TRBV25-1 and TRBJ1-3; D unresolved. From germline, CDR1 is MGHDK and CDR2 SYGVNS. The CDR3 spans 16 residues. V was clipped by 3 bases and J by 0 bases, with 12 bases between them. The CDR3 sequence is CASSDRNSLSGNTIYF. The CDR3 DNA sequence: TGTGCCAGCAGTGACCGTAATAGTCTCTCTGGAAACACCATATATTTT.

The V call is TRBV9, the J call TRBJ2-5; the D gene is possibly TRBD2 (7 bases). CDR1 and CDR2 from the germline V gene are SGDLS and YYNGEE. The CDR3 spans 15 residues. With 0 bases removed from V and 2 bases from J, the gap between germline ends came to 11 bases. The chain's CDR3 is CASSVGGGVQETQYF. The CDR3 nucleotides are TGTGCCAGCAGCGTAGGGGGGGGCGTGCAAGAGACCCAGTACTTC.

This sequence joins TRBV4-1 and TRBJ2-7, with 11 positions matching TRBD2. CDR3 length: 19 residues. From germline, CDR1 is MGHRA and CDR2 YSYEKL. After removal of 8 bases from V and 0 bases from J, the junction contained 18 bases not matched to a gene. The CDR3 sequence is CASAPLGRLAGRSSYEQYF. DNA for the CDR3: TGCGCCAGCGCGCCCCTAGGGCGACTAGCGGGAAGGAGCTCCTACGAGCAGTACTTC.

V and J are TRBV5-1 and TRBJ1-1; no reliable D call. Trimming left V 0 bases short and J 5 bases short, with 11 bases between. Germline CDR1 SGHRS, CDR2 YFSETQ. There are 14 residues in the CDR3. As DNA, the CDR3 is TGCGCCAGCAGCTTGGAGCCGGGATTGACTGAAGCTTTCTTT. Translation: CASSLEPGLTEAFF. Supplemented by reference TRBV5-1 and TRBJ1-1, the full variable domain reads KAGVTQTPRYLIKTRGQQVTLSCSPISGHRSVSWYQQTPGQGLQFLFEYFSETQRNKGNFPGRFSGRQFSNSRSEMNVSTLELGDSALYLCASSLEPGLTEAFFGQGTRLTVV.

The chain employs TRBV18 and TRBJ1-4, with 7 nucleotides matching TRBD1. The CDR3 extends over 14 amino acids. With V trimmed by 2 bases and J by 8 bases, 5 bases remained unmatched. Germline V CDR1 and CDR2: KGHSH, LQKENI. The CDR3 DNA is TGTGCCAGCTCACCAGGAGGGGGCTACGAAAAACTGTTTTTT. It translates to CASSPGGGYEKLFF.

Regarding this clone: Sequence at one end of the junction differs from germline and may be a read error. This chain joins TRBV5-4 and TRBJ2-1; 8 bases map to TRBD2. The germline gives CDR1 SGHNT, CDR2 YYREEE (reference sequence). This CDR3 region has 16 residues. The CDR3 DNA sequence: TGCGCCAGCAGCCCCGAGGCGGGAGGCTCCTACAATGAGCAGTTCTTC. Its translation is CASSPEAGGSYNEQFF.

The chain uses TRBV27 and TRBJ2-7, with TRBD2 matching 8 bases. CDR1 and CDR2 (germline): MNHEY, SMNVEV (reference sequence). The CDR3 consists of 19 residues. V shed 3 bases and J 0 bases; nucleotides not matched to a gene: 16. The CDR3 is CASSFMGAQSGSYSYEQYF. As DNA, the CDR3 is TGTGCCAGCAGTTTTATGGGGGCCCAAAGCGGGAGCTACTCCTACGAGCAGTACTTC.

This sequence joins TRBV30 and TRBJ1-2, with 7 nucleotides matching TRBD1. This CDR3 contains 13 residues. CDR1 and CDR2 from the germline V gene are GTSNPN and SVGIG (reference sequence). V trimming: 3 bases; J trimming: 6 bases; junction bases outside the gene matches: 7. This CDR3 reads CAWSPDRINGYTF. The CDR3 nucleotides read TGTGCCTGGAGCCCGGACAGGATTAATGGCTACACCTTC.

CDR3 sequence (DNA): TGTGCCAGTAGTATTATAGCACAGGGGGCCGGGAATGGCTACACCTTC. It encodes CASSIIAQGAGNGYTF. The chain joins TRBV19 to TRBJ1-2; 9 positions match TRBD1. CDR3 length: 16 amino acids. V shed 3 bases and J 6 bases; nucleotides not matched to a gene: 11. The germline gives CDR1 LNHDA, CDR2 SQIVND (reference sequence).

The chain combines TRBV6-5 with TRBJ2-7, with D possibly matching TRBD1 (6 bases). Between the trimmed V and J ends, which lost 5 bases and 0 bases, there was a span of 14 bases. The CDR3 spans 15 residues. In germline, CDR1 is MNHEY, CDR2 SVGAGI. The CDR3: CASSPTGLSSYEQYV. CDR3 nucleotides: TGTGCCAGCAGTCCTACAGGGCTAAGCTCCTACGAGCAGTACGTC.

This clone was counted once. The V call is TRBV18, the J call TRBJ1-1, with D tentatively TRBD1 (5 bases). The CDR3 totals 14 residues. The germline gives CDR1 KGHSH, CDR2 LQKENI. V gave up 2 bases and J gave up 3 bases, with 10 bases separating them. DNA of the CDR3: TGTGCCAGCTCACCAGAGACAGTGGACACTGAAGCTTTCTTT. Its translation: CASSPETVDTEAFF.

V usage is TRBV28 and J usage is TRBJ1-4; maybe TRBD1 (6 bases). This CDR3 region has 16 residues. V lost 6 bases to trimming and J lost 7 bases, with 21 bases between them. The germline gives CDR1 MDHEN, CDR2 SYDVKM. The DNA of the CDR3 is TGTGCCAGCAGGGGATTAGGGCAGGGGTTAGCTGAAAAACTGTTTTTT. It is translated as CASRGLGQGLAEKLFF.

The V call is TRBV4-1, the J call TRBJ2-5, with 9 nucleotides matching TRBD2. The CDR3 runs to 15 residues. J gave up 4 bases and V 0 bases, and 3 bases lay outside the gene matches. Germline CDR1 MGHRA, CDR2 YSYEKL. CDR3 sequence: CASSQDRRGGETQYF. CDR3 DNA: TGCGCCAGCAGCCAAGATCGGCGGGGGGGAGAGACCCAGTACTTC.